This TCR beta chain was observed in a study of cytomegalovirus exposure and HLA in healthy donors (dated by TCRdb to about 2017). Turning to the overall study: In an earlier analysis of about 560 of the donors, under 300 Gb of sequence data and 90 million to 120 million unique TCR beta sequences from 180 million or so T cells were reported. Approximately 300 gigabases of sequencing data and roughly 80 million unique TCR sequences made up an early release that covered several hundred HLA-typed donors. Among the roughly 400 genotyped donors, 75% to 90% belonged to the genetic ancestry cluster associated with self-reported Caucasian donors. The study aimed to test whether signatures of past pathogen exposure could be identified by cataloging public T cell receptors. The study profiled the T cell repertoires of some 610 subjects by immunosequencing and related them to cytomegalovirus serostatus. In addition to the first cohort of around 670 subjects, a separate validation cohort of 120 different subjects was used. To predict cytomegalovirus infection status, the study brought together high-throughput TCR immunosequencing, statistical association of individual TCRs with disease status, and machine learning. In a later analysis, previously published TCR beta repertoires from 666 donors were re-analyzed and high-resolution HLA genotyping was added so that TCR occurrence patterns could be studied. The later analysis used no new phenotypic data to find candidate immune exposures, relying instead on TCR beta sequences and their occurrence across donors. An earlier analysis of 587 of the donors used high-throughput TCR beta sequencing to judge whether each TCR beta V gene segment behaved as functional or pseudogenic. Donor age, sex, ethnicity and CMV serostatus were compiled together with the repertoire data. A later genetic analysis used genome-wide SNP genotypes for about three fifths of the roughly 700 donors, treating that subset as a discovery cohort. All discovery cohort repertoires had been generated on a single sequencing platform. HLA typing included class I and class II loci at four-digit resolution. Typing coverage varied by locus: about 629-640 donors for A, B, C, DRB1 and DQB1; 500 to 550 for DQA1; more than 600 for DPA1; around 450 for DPB1. About five DR-DQ haplotypes were treated as single units for association and clustering because of strong linkage in the cohort. Among 398 genotyped donors of the cohort, an average of approximately 220,000 unique TCR beta nucleotide sequences was sequenced per donor, of which roughly 18% were non-productive. Overall results and qualifications from the work: Several of the top co-occurrence clusters appeared to be linked to parvovirus B19, influenza, CMV and Epstein-Barr virus, according to a later analysis. Correlated functional status among segregating V segments might be attributable to linkage disequilibrium, but an unknown experimental factor could not be ruled out. According to the authors, the approach could potentially be generalized to other disease states and immunological phenotypes. According to a later genetic analysis, donors in an Asian-associated ancestry cluster had fewer N-insertions in productive TCRs than the roughly 700-donor mean. Assigning TCR associations to individual alleles was difficult when HLA alleles, especially DR and DQ, strongly co-occurred. The 87-base-pair reads could not distinguish some IMGT-functional V segments, including TRBV6-2 and TRBV6-3, so those segments were excluded. A later analysis found that TCR association rates varied across HLA loci, with DRB1 alleles showing the most associated TCRs and HLA-C alleles the fewest. The study gave a list of roughly 150 TCR beta chains associated with cytomegalovirus. A cluster of highly shared sequence variants was judged likely to represent a technical artifact of the sequencing pipeline. A further reported finding was that TCR beta sequences accurately predicted the HLA-A and HLA-B alleles for most subjects in the first cohort. An earlier analysis of approximately 600 of the donors showed that most TCR beta V segments appeared in productive rearrangements either about 87% or about 30% of the time, which broadly matched IMGT annotations. Immune exposure information for the cohort was limited to CMV serostatus. Only TCR beta chains were sequenced in this cohort, and the absence of alpha or paired-chain data limited detectable features. At a false discovery rate of 0.05, a later analysis linked around 15,000 TCR beta sequences to specific HLA alleles. According to a later analysis, most CMV-associated TCR beta chains appeared to be HLA-restricted, and the HLA associations seemed to be driven largely by CMV exposure. A later genetic analysis associated a missense DCLRE1C variant with V-gene and J-gene trimming of TCR beta chains, and an independent cohort replicated the association. HLA typing was unavailable for some donors at each locus, so association tests used only the typed subset. In vitro tests confirmed that three of the cytomegalovirus-associated TCR beta chains recognize cytomegalovirus antigens. Most TCR sequences were observed very rarely across donors, whereas some public TCRs were present in many individuals. Because counts were too low, about 15 rarely observed V segments, including chromosome 9 orphons, were left out of the earlier analysis of over 550 of the donors. Cytomegalovirus status was reported to be diagnosed by the classifier with high specificity and sensitivity in both the original and validation cohorts. A later analysis found that HLA-associated TCR beta chains were more clonally expanded and had lower generation probabilities than equally common non-associated chains. The presence/absence analyses assumed that sequencing depth was roughly uniform across donors, and that assumption may not be true.

The cohort comprised 550 to 700 healthy bone marrow donors. At the time of sampling, every cohort member was nominally healthy, though immune exposures that went unrecorded were likely present. The donor tested CMV seronegative and was one of the 352 seronegative cohort members. A peripheral blood sample was provided by each donor, and peripheral blood mononuclear cells were used for TCR beta sequencing. The Qiagen DNeasy Blood Extraction Kit was used to extract genomic DNA from the blood cell samples. There are 14 amino acids in the CDR3, from cysteine to phenylalanine inclusive. Only the CDR3 portion is preserved as DNA: 42 bases, with reading frame beginning at the first base. According to the germline V gene (reference sequence), CDR1 reads LNHDA and CDR2 reads SQIVND. V is cut by 7 bases and J by 2 bases, and the space between the germline ends is 12 bases. Library method: the immunoSEQ multiplex PCR assay. For the multiplex PCR, a mixture combining 60 forward primers for TCR Vbeta segments and 13 reverse primers for TCR Jbeta segments was used. The CDR3 region of rearranged TCR beta genes was amplified from genomic DNA with a multiplex PCR assay. The amplified TCR beta libraries were sequenced on the Illumina HiSeq System as 87-base-pair reads. The original methods were these. Across the 500 to 700 repertoires, a later analysis counted about 81 million unique TCR beta chains, 8.5 million to 12 million of which were shared by at least two donors. To remove PCR and sequencing errors, raw reads were error-corrected and collapsed into unique sequences using a nearest-neighbor algorithm that merged closely related sequences. To assign V, D and J gene segments, CDR3 sequences were aligned to IMGT reference sequences. For a sequence to be retained, a match of at least six nucleotides to both a V gene segment and a J gene segment was required. A rearrangement was called productive if the CDR3 had no stop codons and remained in frame with V and J, and every other rearrangement was called non-productive. Following IMGT convention, CDR3 was defined as the stretch from the second conserved V-encoded cysteine up to the conserved J-encoded phenylalanine. The earlier analysis of a few hundred of the donors excluded any sequence lacking an unambiguous match to a single V gene segment. An earlier analysis of a few hundred of the donors classified V segments as functional when productive rearrangements were above 56.7% and as segregating when the standard deviation between donors was above 5%. A statistical classification framework was built to diagnose cytomegalovirus status from the catalog of TCR beta chain sequences. In a later analysis, V and J genes were assigned by comparing TCR nucleotide sequences against IMGT/GENE-DB human TR gene sequences. In a later analysis, CDR3 sequences and most-parsimonious VDJ recombination scenarios were assigned using the TCRdist pipeline. In a later analysis, each TCR beta chain was defined by its CDR3 amino acid sequence together with its V-gene family, and reads lacking a unique V-gene family were excluded. To address suspected cross-contamination and a sequencing artifact, a later analysis removed approximately 600 highly shared, low-generation-probability nucleotide sequences. In a later analysis, a clonal expansion index was calculated for each public chain from normalized within-repertoire ranks of inferred template counts. Generation probabilities in a later analysis came from a VDJ recombination model fitted to out-of-frame rearrangements, and those results were checked against IGoR. Hypergeometric tests were used in a later analysis to score TCR-TCR, TCR-HLA and TCR-CMV co-occurrence, with a repertoire-size bias correction applied to the TCR pairs. False discovery rates were estimated in a later analysis by permuting HLA or CMV assignments 20 times. A later analysis grouped co-occurring TCRs with DBSCAN, adding TCRdist sequence similarity when clustering within HLA-allele-positive subsets. Co-occurrence clustering excluded repertoires with fewer than 30,000 or more than 120,000 public chains, plus five with anomalous nucleotide sharing. Sourced from immuneACCESS, this table was stored by TCRdb with only in-frame sequences that have V and J called. A share of the clones is absent; for the studies checked, an unresolved V gene accounts for under half, and the remainder has no known explanation. The V and J calls and clone size are taken from that table; D and trimming were inferred from the DNA. The sample table lists some 200,000 clones, approximately 59% of them with a count of one. Jointly, the top ten make up 2.5% to 3% of the sample.

This clone was recorded only once. Its antigen specificity is not known. Per-nucleotide qualities are absent, and no much larger clonotype sits a single base away. The specimen sequenced was PBMCs. This sequence was found in a man aged 40-49 years in good health and CMV-seronegative. The sequence joins TRBV19 to TRBJ1-3, with TRBD1 as a weak D call on 5 bases. The DNA sequence reads TGTGCCAGTACCGATACGGGGGCTGGAAACACCATATATTTT. It is translated as CASTDTGAGNTIYF.